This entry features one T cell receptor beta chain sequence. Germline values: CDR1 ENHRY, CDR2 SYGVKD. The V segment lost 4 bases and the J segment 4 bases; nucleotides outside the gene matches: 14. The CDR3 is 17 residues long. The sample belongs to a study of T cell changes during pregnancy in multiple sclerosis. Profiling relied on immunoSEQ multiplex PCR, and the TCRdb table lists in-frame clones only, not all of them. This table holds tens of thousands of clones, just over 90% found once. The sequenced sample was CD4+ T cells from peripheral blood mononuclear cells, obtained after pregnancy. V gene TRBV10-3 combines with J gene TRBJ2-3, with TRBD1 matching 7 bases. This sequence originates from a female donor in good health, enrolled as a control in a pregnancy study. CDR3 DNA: TGTGCCATCAGTGCCGGGGCAGGGGGTGATTTCTCAGATACGCAGTATTTT. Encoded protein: CAISAGAGGDFSDTQYF.